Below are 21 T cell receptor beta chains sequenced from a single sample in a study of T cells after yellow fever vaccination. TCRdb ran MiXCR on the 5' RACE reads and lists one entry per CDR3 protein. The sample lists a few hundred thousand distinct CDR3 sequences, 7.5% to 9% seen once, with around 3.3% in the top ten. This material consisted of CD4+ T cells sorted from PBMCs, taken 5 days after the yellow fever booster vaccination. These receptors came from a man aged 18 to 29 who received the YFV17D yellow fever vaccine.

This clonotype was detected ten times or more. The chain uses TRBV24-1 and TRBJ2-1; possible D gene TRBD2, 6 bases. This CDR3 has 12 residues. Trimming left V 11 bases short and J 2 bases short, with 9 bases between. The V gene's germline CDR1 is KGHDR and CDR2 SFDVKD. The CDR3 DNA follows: TGTGCCAGGGGGGTTCCCTACAATGAGCAGTTCTTC. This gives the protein CARGVPYNEQFF.

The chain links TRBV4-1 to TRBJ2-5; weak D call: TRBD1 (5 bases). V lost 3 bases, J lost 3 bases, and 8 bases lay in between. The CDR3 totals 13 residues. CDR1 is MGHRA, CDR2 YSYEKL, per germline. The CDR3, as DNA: TGCGCCAGCAGCCATGCAGGGAAAGAGACCCAGTACTTC. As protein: CASSHAGKETQYF.

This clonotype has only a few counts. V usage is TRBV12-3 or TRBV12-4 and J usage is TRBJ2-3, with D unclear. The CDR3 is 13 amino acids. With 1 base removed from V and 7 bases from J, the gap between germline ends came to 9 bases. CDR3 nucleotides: TGTGCCAGCAGTTTAGACAGCCAGAATACGCAGTATTTT. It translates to CASSLDSQNTQYF.

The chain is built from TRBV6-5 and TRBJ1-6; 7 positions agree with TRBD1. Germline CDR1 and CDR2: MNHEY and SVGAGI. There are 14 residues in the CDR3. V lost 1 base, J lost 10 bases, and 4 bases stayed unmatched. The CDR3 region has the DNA TGTGCCAGCAGTTACTGGACAGGTTACTCACCCCTCCACTTT. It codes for CASSYWTGYSPLHF.

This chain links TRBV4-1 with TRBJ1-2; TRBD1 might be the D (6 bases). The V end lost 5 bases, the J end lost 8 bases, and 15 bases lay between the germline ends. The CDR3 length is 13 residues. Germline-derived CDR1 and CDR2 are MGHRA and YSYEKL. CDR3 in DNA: TGCGCCAGCAGCAGCCGGGACAAGAGCGGCTACACCTTC. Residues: CASSSRDKSGYTF.

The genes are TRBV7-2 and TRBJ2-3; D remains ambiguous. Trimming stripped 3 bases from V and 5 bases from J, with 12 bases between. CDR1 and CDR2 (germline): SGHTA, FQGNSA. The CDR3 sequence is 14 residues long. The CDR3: CASSFLSWQDTQYF. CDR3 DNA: TGTGCCAGCAGCTTCTTATCCTGGCAAGATACGCAGTATTTT.

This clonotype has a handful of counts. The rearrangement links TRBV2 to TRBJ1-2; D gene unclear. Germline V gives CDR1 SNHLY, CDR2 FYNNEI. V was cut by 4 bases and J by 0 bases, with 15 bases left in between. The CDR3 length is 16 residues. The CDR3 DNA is TGTGCCAGCAGTGTGAACGGAGGTCTATCTAACTATGGCTACACCTTC. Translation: CASSVNGGLSNYGYTF. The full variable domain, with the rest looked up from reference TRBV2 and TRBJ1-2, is EPEVTQTPSHQVTQMGQEVILRCVPISNHLYFYWYRQILGQKVEFLVSFYNNEISEKSEIFDDQFSVERPDGSNFTLKIRSTKLEDSAMYFCASSVNGGLSNYGYTFGSGTRLTVV.

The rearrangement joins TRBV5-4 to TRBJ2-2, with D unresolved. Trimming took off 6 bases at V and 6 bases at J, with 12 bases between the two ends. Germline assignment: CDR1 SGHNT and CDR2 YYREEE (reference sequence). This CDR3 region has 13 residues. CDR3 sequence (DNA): TGTGCCAGCACCCCCCTACCCGCCGGGGAGCTGTTTTTT. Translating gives CASTPLPAGELFF. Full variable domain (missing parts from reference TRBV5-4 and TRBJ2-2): ETGVTQSPTHLIKTRGQQVTLRCSSQSGHNTVSWYQQALGQGPQFIFQYYREEENGRGNFPPRFSGLQFPNYSSELNVNALELDDSALYLCASTPLPAGELFFGEGSRLTVL.

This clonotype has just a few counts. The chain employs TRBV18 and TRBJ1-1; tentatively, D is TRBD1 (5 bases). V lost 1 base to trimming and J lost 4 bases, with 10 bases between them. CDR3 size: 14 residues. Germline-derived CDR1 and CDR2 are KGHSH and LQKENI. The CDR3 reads CASSPLPGTTEAFF. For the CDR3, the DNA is TGTGCCAGCTCACCACTTCCAGGGACCACTGAAGCTTTCTTT.

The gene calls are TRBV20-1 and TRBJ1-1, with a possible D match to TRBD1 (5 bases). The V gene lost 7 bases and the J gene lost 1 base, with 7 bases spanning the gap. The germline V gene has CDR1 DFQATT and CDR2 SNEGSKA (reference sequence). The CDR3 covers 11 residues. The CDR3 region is CSGRGNTEAFF. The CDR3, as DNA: TGCAGTGGAAGGGGGAACACTGAAGCTTTCTTT.

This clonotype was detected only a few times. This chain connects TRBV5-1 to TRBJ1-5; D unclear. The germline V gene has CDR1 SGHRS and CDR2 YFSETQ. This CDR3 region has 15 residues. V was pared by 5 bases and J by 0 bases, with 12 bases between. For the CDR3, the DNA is TGCGCCAGCAGTCCTTGGAGGGATAGCAATCAGCCCCAGCATTTT. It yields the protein CASSPWRDSNQPQHF.

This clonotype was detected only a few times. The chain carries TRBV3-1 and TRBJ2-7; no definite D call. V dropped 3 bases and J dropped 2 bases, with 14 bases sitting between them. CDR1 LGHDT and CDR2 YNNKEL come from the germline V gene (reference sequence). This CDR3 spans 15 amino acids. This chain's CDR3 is CASSQGFSTAYEQYF. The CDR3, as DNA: TGTGCCAGCAGCCAGGGGTTCTCAACCGCCTACGAGCAGTACTTC.

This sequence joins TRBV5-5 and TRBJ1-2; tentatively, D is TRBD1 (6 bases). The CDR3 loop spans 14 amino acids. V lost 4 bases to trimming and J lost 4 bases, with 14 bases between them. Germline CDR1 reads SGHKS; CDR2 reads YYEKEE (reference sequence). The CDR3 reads CASSPIGRGYGYTF. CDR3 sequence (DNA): TGTGCCAGCAGCCCCATCGGCAGGGGCTATGGCTACACCTTC.

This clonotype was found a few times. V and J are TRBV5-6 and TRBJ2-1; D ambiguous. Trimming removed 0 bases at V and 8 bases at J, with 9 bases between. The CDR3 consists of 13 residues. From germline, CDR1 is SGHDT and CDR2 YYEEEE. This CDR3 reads CASSLGLGYEQFF. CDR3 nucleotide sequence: TGTGCCAGCAGCTTGGGGCTAGGATATGAGCAGTTCTTC.

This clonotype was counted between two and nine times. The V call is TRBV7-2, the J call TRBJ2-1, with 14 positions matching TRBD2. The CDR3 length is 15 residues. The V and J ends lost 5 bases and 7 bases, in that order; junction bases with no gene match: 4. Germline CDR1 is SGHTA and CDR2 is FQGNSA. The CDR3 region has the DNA TGTGCCAGCAGCCCGGGACTAGCGGGGGTTAATGAGCAGTTCTTC. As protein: CASSPGLAGVNEQFF.

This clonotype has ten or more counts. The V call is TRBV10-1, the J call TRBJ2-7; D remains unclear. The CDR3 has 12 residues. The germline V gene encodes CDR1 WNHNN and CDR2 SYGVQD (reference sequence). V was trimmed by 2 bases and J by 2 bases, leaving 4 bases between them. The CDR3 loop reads CASSEGTYEQYF. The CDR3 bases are TGCGCCAGCAGTGAGGGGACCTACGAGCAGTACTTC.

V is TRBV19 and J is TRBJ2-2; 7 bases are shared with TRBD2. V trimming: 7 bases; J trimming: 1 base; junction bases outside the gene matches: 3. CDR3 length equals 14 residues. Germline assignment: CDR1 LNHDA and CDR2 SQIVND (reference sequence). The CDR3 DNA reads TGTGCCAGTACCCGCGGGAGGAACACCGGGGAGCTGTTTTTT. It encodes CASTRGRNTGELFF. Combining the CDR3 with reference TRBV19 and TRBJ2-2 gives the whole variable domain DGGITQSPKYLFRKEGQNVTLSCEQNLNHDAMYWYRQDPGQGLRLIYYSQIVNDFQKGDIAEGYSVSREKKESFPLTVTSAQKNPTAFYLCASTRGRNTGELFFGEGSRLTVL.

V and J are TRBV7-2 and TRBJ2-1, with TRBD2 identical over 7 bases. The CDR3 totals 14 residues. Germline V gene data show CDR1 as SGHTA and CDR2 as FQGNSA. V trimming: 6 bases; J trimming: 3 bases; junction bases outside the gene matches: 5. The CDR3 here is CASSLKRDYNEQFF. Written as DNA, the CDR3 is TGTGCCAGCAGTTTAAAGCGGGACTACAATGAGCAGTTCTTC.

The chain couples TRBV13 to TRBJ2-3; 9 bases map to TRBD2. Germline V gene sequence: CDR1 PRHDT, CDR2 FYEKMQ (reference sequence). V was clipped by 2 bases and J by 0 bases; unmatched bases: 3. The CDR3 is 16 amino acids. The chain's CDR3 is CASSLWLAGSTDTQYF. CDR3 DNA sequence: TGTGCCAGCAGCTTATGGCTAGCGGGGAGCACAGATACGCAGTATTTT.

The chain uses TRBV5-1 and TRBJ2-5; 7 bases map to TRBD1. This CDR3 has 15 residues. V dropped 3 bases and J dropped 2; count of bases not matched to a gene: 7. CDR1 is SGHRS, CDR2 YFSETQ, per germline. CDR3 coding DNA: TGCGCCAGCAGCTCTGGACAGGCCTCTCAAGAGACCCAGTACTTC. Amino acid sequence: CASSSGQASQETQYF. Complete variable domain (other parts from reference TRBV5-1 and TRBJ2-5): KAGVTQTPRYLIKTRGQQVTLSCSPISGHRSVSWYQQTPGQGLQFLFEYFSETQRNKGNFPGRFSGRQFSNSRSEMNVSTLELGDSALYLCASSSGQASQETQYFGPGTRLLVL.

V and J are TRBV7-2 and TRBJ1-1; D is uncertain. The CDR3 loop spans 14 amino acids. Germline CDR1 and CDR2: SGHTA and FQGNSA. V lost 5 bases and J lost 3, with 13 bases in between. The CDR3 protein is CASSNRGWDTEAFF. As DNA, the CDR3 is TGTGCCAGCAGCAACAGAGGTTGGGACACTGAAGCTTTCTTT.